This T cell receptor beta chain was obtained from a study of regulatory T cells in long-lasting Graves disease listed by TCRdb under 2021. Turning to the overall study: Newly diagnosed Graves' disease patients had taken antithyroid drugs for less than 3 months. Peripheral blood TCR sequencing and RNA sequencing compared persistent Graves' disease patients with newly diagnosed Graves' disease patients. The study took place in China and was registered as a clinical trial. A total of 33 samples were covered by TCR sequencing, comprising approximately 13 persistent and around 20 newly diagnosed Graves' disease patients. Results the study describes overall, beyond this receptor: The authors noted that the small sample size was a limitation that may lower accuracy. Persistent Graves' disease patients showed lower TCR Shannon entropy and fewer highly expanded clones than newly diagnosed patients, suggesting clonal expansion. Sequencing and analysis were limited to the TCR beta chain. Preferential use of TRBV28, TRBJ1-2 and TRBJ2-5 was observed in persistent disease, whereas TRBV20-1 and TRBJ2-1 were favored in newly diagnosed disease. Peripheral blood alone was examined, since thyroid tissue, which constituted the primary lesion, could not be accessed. Persistent patients shared more public clonotypes among themselves (more than 2,500) than newly diagnosed patients did (approximately 870).

The time point label of this sample denotes: newly diagnosed GD, antithyroid drugs for less than 3 months. For both TCR sequencing and RNA sequencing, RNA was extracted from PBMCs in TRIzol. The diagnosis of Graves' disease followed American Thyroid Association guidelines. Recruitment of patients was carried out at an endocrinology department in Xi'an, China. Each patient gave approximately 9.7 milliliters of peripheral blood, collected in an EDTA anticoagulant tube. Ficoll Paque Plus density gradient separation was used to isolate PBMCs, and no further T cell sorting was performed. An Agilent 2100 Bioanalyzer and agarose gel were used to check RNA quality, and a NanoDrop 2000 was used to measure RNA concentration. The CDR3 has 14 amino acids, counting both end residues. Left in the record is the CDR3 DNA by itself, 42 bases read in frame from the first base. From a lookup of the germline V gene, CDR1 and CDR2 are SGHVS and FQNEAQ. Trimming at the junction amounts to 0 bases on V and 1 base on J, and the germline ends lie 6 bases apart.

Preparation of the library involved multiplex PCR. Sequencing instrument: Illumina HiSeq 4000. CDR3 regions were amplified by Arm-PCR with iRepertoire HTBI primers to construct TCR beta libraries. Before sequencing, the PCR products underwent gel purification. From the authors' description of their analysis: Across samples, 60 to 70 TRBV and over 11 TRBJ segments were identified and used for gene usage analysis of CDR3 amino acid clonotypes. Filtered high-quality paired reads were merged into contigs using COPE and FqMerger. BLAST was used to align contigs to the IMGT TRBV, TRBD and TRBJ reference genes, and CDR3 was defined following IMGT. Highly expanded clones were defined as clonotypes with a frequency above 0.1%. Repertoire diversity was measured by Shannon entropy, and V-J evenness by the Gini coefficient. Clonotypes shared by more than one individual were considered public. Through fastp at Q25 and MiXCR, TCRdb rebuilt clones from the public reads, retaining in-frame beta chains. Each entry merges the rows of one CDR3 protein and shows their most common DNA and genes. TCRdb, not the authors, supplied the V and J calls. Across this sample there are under 450,000 distinct CDR3 sequences, with approximately 12% seen only once. Approximately 19% of the sample lies in the top ten.

Concerning this clonotype: Its antigen target is currently unknown. This CDR3 is missing its conserved last phenylalanine or tryptophan, likely due to a read error.

These data were likewise used in another study, on T cells in Graves' hyperthyroidism and ophthalmopathy. The second study's authors report: Stable Graves' hyperthyroidism was defined as the absence of progression to ophthalmopathy over 18 months of follow-up. Hyperthyroidism patients were aged 18 to 65 years and newly diagnosed, with disease duration of less than 2 months. Exclusion was applied to patients with uncontrolled infections, other autoimmune diseases, pregnancy or lactation. Clinical symptoms, serum thyroxine and TRAb, thyroid ultrasound, and orbital computed tomography formed the basis for the diagnoses. The TCR CDR3 was subjected to a first round of RT-PCR using the HTBI primer set and the Qiagen OneStep RT-PCR kit. Most expanded thyroid clonotypes (frequency above 0.001) were also found in blood, which suggests that blood repertoires may mirror thyroid immune responses. Ophthalmopathy was separated from stable hyperthyroidism by a 13 V-J signature model, with approximately 90% sensitivity and around 81% specificity obtained in cross-validation and 80%/75% obtained in testing. In validation, progression to ophthalmopathy was predicted by the model with 65% to 71% sensitivity and around 75% specificity, a median of roughly six months before onset. To identify distinguishing TCR V-J signatures, a discovery cohort of 90 to 100 patients was used, comprising 43 with Graves' ophthalmopathy and some 57 with stable Graves' hyperthyroidism. Whether ophthalmopathy could be predicted prospectively was tested in an independent validation cohort made up of 18 to 20 hyperthyroidism patients plus 17 patients who later progressed to ophthalmopathy. The approximately 90 discovery patients were divided at random into training and test sets in a 7:3 ratio. In roughly six Graves' hyperthyroidism patients, the study also compared T-cell repertoires from thyroid tissue with T-cell repertoires from blood. Following sampling, methimazole starting at 30 mg daily was given to hyperthyroidism patients, and high-dose intravenous methylprednisolone was given to ophthalmopathy patients. Libraries were constructed in a second round of multiplex PCR, after which size selection and purification were performed. The libraries were sequenced on an Illumina HiSeq2000 using paired-end 100 bp reads. SOAPnuke was used to process the raw data, with reads discarded if the reads contained adapters or uncalled bases, had a mean Phred below 15, or lacked an exact constant-primer or identifier match. High-quality paired reads were merged with COPE v1.2.5, and unique nucleotide sequences were defined as clonotypes. Clonotypes were aligned to IMGT TRBV, TRBD and TRBJ reference segments using MiTCR v1.1. Only V-J combinations with frequency above 0.0001, covering about 99% of repertoires, were analysed. A TCS score was defined as the ratio of F50 (clonal expansion) to E x V (chaos), with BLOSUM62-based TCRdist applied between CDR3 peptides within each V-J. Welch's t-statistics and random forest reduced fewer than 600 V-J features to 10 to 15, which were used in a naive Bayes classifier (R e1071). No statistical method was used to fix the sample size in advance, and group allocation was not hidden from the investigators. TCR Vbeta CDR3 sequencing of 130 to 150 peripheral blood samples (43 ophthalmopathy, roughly 74 hyperthyroidism and roughly 17 progressor patients) is reported in the paper.

Specimen: peripheral blood mononuclear cells (PBMCs), collected at new diagnosis, from a patient treated with antithyroid drugs. This sequence was found in a woman between 18 and 29 years old with Graves disease. Donor details come from another sample of the same person, matched by shared clones. The chain couples TRBV7-8 to TRBJ1-1, with an unclear D gene assignment. The CDR3 protein is CASSLARGNTEAFL. The DNA sequence follows: TGTGCCAGCAGCTTAGCCCGTGGGAACACTGAAGCTTTCCTT.